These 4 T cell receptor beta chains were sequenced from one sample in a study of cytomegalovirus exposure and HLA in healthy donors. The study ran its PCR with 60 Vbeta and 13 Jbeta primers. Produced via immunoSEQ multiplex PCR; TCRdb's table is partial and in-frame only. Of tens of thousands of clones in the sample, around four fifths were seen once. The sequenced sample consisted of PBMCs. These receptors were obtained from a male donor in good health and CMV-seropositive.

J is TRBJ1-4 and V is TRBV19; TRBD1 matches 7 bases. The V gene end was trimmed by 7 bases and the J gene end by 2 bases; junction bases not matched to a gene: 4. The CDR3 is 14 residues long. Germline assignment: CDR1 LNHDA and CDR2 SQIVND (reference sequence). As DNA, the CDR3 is TGTGCCAGTACTGACAGGGCTACTAATGAAAAACTGTTTTTT. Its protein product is CASTDRATNEKLFF.

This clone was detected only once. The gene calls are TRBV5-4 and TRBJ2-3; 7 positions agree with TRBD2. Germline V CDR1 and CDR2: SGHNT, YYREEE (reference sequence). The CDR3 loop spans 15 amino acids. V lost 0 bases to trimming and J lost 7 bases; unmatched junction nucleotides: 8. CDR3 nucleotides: TGTGCCAGCAGCTTGGAGGCGGGGGTTCGAAATACGCAGTATTTT. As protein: CASSLEAGVRNTQYF.

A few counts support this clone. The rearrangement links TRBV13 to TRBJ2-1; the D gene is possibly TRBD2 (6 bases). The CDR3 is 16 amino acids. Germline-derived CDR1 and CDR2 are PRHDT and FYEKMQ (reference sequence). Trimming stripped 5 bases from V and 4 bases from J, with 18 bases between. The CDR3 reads CASSLLPLARYNEQFF. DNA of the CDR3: TGTGCCAGCAGCCTCCTCCCGCTAGCGAGATACAATGAGCAGTTCTTC. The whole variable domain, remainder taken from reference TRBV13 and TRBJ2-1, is AAGVIQSPRHLIKEKRETATLKCYPIPRHDTVYWYQQGPGQDPQFLISFYEKMQSDKGSIPDRFSAQQFSDYHSELNMSSLELGDSALYFCASSLLPLARYNEQFFGPGTRLTVL.

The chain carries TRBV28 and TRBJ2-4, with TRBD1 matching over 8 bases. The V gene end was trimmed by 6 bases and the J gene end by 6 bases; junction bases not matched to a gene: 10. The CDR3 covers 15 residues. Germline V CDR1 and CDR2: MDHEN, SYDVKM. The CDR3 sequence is CASSATGAGGNIQYF. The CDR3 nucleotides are TGTGCCAGCAGCGCGACAGGGGCGGGTGGAAACATTCAGTACTTC.